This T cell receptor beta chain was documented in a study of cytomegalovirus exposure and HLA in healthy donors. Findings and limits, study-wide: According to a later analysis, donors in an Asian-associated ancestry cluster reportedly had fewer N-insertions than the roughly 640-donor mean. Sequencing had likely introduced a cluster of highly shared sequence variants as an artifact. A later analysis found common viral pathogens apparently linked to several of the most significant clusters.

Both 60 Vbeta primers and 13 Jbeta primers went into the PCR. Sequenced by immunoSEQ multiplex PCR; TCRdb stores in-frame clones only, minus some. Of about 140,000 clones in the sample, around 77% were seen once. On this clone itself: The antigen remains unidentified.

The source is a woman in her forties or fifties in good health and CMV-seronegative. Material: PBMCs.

This CDR3 reads CASSPTGLRTDTQYF. CDR3 DNA: TGTGCCAGCAGTCCGACTGGACTCCGCACAGATACGCAGTATTTT. This chain uses TRBV27 with TRBJ2-3; TRBD2 might be the D (5 bases). The V end lost 5 bases, the J end lost 1 base, and 13 bases lay between the germline ends. The germline CDR1 and CDR2 sequences are MNHEY and SMNVEV (reference sequence). This CDR3 has 15 residues.